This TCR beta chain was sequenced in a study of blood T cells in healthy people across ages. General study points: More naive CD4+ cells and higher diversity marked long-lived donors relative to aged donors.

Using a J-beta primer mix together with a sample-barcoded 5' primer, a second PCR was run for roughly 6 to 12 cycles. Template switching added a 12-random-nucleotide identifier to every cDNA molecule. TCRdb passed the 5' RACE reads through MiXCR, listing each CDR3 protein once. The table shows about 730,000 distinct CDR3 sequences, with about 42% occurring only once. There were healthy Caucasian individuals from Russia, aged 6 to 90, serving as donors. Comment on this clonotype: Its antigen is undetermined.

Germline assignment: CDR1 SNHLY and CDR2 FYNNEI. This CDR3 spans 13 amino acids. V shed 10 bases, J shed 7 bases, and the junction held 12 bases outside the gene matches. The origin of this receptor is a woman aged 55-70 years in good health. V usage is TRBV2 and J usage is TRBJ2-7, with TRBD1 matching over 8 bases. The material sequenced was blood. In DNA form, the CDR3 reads TGTGCCACCAGGGGGCTAGGGTCTCCGGAGCAGTACTTC. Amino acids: CATRGLGSPEQYF.